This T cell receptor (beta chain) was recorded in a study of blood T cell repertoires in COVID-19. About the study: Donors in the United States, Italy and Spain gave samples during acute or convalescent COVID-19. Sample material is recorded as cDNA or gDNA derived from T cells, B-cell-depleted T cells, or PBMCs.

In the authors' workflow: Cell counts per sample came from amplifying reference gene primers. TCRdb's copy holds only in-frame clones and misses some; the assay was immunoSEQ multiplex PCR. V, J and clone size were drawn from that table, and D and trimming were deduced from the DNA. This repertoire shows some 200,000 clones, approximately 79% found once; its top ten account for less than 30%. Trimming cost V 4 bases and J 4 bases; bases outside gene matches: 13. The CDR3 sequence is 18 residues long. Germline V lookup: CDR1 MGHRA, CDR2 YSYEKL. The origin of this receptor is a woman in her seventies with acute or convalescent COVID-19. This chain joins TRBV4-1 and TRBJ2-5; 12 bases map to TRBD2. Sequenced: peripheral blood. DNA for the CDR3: TGCGCCAGCAGCCCTCTCCGAAGGACTAGCGGGATGGGAGAGACCCAGTACTTC. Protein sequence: CASSPLRRTSGMGETQYF.